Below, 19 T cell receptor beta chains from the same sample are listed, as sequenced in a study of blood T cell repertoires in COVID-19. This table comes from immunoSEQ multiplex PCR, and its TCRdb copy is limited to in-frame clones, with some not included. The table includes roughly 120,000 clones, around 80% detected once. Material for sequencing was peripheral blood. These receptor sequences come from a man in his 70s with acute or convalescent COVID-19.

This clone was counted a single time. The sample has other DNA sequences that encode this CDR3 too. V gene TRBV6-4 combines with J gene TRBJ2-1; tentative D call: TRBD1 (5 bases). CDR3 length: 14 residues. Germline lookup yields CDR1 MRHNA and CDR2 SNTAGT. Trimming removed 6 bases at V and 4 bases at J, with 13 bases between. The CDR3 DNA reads TGTGCCAGCAGCCGAGACAGTCGGTACAATGAGCAGTTCTTC. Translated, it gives CASSRDSRYNEQFF.

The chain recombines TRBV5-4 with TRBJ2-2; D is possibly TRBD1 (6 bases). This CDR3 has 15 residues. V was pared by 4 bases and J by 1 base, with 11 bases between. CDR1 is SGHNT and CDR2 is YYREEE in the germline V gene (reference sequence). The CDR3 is CASSATGRNTGELFF. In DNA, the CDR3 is TGTGCCAGCAGCGCGACAGGCCGGAACACCGGGGAGCTGTTTTTT.

In nucleotides, the CDR3 is TGCAGCGTTCCGCCGGGACAGGGACGCACTGAAGCTTTCTTT. It yields the protein CSVPPGQGRTEAFF. The chain joins TRBV29-1 to TRBJ1-1; 9 positions agree with TRBD1. The CDR3 spans 14 residues. CDR1 and CDR2 (germline): SQVTM, ANQGSEA. V was clipped by 5 bases and J by 4 bases; unmatched bases: 8. Looking up the rest from reference TRBV29-1 and TRBJ1-1 gives the full variable domain: SAVISQKPSRDICQRGTSLTIQCQVDSQVTMMFWYRQQPGQSLTLIATANQGSEATYESGFVIDKFPISRPNLTFSTLTVSNMSPEDSSIYLCSVPPGQGRTEAFFGQGTRLTVV.

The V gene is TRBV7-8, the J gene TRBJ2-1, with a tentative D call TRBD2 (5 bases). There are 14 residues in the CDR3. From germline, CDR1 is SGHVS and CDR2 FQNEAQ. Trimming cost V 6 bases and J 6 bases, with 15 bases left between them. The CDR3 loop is CASSSAAWANEQFF. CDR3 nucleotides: TGTGCCAGCAGTTCAGCGGCCTGGGCCAATGAGCAGTTCTTC.

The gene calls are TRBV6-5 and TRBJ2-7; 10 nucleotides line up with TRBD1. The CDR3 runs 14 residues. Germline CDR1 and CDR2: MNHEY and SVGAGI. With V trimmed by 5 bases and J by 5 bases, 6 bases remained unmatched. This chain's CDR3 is CASSPRQGAHEQYF. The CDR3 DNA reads TGTGCCAGCAGTCCAAGACAGGGGGCCCACGAGCAGTACTTC.

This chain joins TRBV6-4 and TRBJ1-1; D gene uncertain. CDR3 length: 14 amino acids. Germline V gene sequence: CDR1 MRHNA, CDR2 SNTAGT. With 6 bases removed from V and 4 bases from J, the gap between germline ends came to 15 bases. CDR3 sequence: CASSPTGEGTEAFF. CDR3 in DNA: TGTGCCAGCAGCCCAACGGGCGAGGGCACTGAAGCTTTCTTT.

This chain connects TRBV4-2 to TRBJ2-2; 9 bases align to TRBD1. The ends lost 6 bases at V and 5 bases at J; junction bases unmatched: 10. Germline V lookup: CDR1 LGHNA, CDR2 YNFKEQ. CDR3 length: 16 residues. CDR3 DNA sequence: TGTGCCAGCAGTTTTGAACAGGGGGCAGGGACCGGGGAGCTGTTTTTT. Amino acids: CASSFEQGAGTGELFF.

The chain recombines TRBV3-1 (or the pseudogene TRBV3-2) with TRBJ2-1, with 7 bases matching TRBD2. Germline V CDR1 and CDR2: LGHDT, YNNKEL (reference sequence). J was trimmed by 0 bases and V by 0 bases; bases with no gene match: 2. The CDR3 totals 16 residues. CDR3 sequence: CASSQDRTSSYNEQFF. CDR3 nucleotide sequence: TGTGCCAGCAGCCAAGACAGGACTAGCTCCTACAATGAGCAGTTCTTC.

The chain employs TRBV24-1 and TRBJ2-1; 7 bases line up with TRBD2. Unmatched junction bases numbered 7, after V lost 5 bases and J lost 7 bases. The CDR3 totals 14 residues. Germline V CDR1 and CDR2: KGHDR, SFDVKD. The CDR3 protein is CATSGVSGSNEQFF. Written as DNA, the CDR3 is TGTGCCACCAGTGGTGTTAGCGGGTCGAATGAGCAGTTCTTC.

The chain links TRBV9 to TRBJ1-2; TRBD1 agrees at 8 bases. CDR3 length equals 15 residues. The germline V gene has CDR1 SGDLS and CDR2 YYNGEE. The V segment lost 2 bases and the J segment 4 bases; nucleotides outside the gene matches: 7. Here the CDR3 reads CASSVQDRVGYGYTF. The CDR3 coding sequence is TGTGCCAGCAGCGTCCAGGACAGGGTAGGCTATGGCTACACCTTC.

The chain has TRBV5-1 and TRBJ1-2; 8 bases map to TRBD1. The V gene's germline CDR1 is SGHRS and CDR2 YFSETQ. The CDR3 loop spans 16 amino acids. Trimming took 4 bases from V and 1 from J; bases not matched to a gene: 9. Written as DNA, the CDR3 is TGCGCCAGCAGCGATGGACAGGGACGGGTTAACTATGGCTACACCTTC. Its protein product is CASSDGQGRVNYGYTF.

CDR3 region: CATSRGFSRQGTYGYTF. The CDR3, as DNA: TGTGCCACCAGCAGAGGTTTTTCGCGACAGGGTACCTATGGCTACACCTTC. The V call is TRBV15, the J call TRBJ1-2, with TRBD1 identical over 7 bases. The trim removed 1 base at V and 4 bases at J, leaving 12 bases unmatched. Germline CDR1 reads LNHNV; CDR2 reads YYDKDF (reference sequence). The CDR3 is made up of 17 amino acids.

As DNA, the CDR3 is TGTGCCACCAGCAGGGAAGGGACTAGCAGAGACGAGCAGTACTTC. Amino acid sequence: CATSREGTSRDEQYF. J is TRBJ2-7 and V is TRBV15; 9 bases map to TRBD2. In germline, CDR1 is LNHNV, CDR2 YYDKDF (reference sequence). The CDR3 consists of 15 residues. Trimming cost V 3 bases and J 5 bases; bases outside gene matches: 8.

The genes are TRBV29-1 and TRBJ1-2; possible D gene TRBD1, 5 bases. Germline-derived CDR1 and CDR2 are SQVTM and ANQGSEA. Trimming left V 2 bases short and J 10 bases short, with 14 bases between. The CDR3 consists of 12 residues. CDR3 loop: CSVESVWGHYTF. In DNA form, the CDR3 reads TGCAGCGTTGAATCCGTTTGGGGCCACTACACCTTC.

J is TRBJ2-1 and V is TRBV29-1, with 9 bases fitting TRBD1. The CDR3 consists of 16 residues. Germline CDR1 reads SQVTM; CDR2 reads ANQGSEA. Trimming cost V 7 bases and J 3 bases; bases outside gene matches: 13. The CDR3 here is CSGVFRTGVLYNEQFF. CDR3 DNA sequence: TGCAGCGGAGTTTTCAGGACAGGGGTTCTCTACAATGAGCAGTTCTTC.

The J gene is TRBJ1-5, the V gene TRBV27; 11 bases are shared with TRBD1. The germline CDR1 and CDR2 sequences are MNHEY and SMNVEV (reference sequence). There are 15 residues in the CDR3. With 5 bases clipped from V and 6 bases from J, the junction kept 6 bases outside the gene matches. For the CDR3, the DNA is TGTGCCAGCAGTAGGACAGGGGGCGCGGGTCAGCCCCAGCATTTT. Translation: CASSRTGGAGQPQHF.

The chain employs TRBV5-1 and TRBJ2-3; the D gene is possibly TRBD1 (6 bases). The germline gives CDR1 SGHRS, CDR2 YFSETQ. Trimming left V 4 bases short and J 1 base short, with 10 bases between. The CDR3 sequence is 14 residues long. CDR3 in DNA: TGCGCCAGCAGCCCGGACAGAGGCACAGATACGCAGTATTTT. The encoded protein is CASSPDRGTDTQYF.

As DNA, the CDR3 is TGTGCCAGCAGCCGGCGGGACAGAAAGGACGAGCAGTACTTC. Amino acid sequence: CASSRRDRKDEQYF. J is TRBJ2-7 and V is TRBV11-1; a possible D gene is TRBD1 (7 bases). CDR1 is SGHAT, CDR2 FQDESV, per germline (reference sequence). The CDR3 has 14 amino acids. The V end was cut by 5 bases, the J end by 5 bases, with 16 bases between.

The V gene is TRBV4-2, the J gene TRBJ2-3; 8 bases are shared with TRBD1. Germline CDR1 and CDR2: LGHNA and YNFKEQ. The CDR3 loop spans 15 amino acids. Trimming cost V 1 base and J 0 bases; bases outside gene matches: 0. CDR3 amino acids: CASSQGQGSTDTQYF. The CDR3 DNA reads TGTGCCAGCAGCCAAGGACAGGGGAGCACAGATACGCAGTATTTT.